These 4 T cell receptor beta chains share one sample of origin, sequenced in a study of blood T cells in healthy people across ages. Alongside a J-beta primer mix, a sample-barcoded 5' primer served in a second PCR lasting 7 to 11 cycles. MiXCR, run by TCRdb on the 5' RACE reads, gives a single entry per CDR3 protein. In the table there are roughly 1,700,000 distinct CDR3 sequences, about 30% of which are singletons. The specimen was blood. The receptors here all came from a woman in her 30s in good health.

The V call is TRBV9, the J call TRBJ2-7; a possible D gene is TRBD2 (5 bases). The CDR3 consists of 16 residues. Germline lookup yields CDR1 SGDLS and CDR2 YYNGEE. Trimming took off 0 bases at V and 2 bases at J, with 15 bases between the two ends. CDR3 in DNA: TGTGCCAGCAGCGTAGGCCCCGGACTCACAACCTACGAGCAGTACTTC. Translation: CASSVGPGLTTYEQYF.

This chain joins TRBV12-3 or TRBV12-4 and TRBJ1-5; D not certain. The CDR3 covers 15 residues. Trimming removed 7 bases at V and 7 bases at J, with 20 bases between. The CDR3 DNA is TGTGCCAGCAAGGAGGGTGGCACCCTCGGACAGCCCCAGCATTTT. This encodes CASKEGGTLGQPQHF.

This clonotype was seen many times. At one boundary the junction diverges from the germline segment, which might be a read error. The chain has TRBV12-3 or TRBV12-4 and TRBJ2-7; 9 nucleotides match TRBD1. This CDR3 spans 13 amino acids. The chain's CDR3 is CASSLRTGDEQYF. The CDR3 nucleotides are TGCGCCAGCAGCTTGAGGACAGGGGACGAGCAGTACTTC.

CDR3 sequence reads: CSASWAGSGGTEAFF. Here the CDR3 DNA reads TGCAGTGCTAGTTGGGCAGGGTCGGGGGGCACTGAAGCTTTCTTT. The V call is TRBV20-1, the J call TRBJ1-1; TRBD1 is a possible D gene (5 bases). V shed 3 bases and J shed 4 bases, with 18 bases lying between them. Germline lookup yields CDR1 DFQATT and CDR2 SNEGSKA (reference sequence). The CDR3 sequence is 15 residues long.